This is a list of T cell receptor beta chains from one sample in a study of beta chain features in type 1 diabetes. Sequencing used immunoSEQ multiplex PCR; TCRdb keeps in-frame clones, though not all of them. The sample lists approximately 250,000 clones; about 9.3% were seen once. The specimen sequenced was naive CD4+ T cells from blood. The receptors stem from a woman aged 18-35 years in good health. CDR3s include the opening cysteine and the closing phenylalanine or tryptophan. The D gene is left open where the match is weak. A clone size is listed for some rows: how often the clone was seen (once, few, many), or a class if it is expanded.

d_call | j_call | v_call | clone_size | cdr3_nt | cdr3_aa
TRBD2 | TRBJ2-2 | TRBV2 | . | TGTGCCAGCAGTGTAGTAGCGGGGTCCACCGGGGAGCTGTTTTTT | CASSVVAGSTGELFF
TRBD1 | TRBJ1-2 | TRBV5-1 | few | TGCGCCAGCAGCCCCGGGACAGCAAGGGGCTACACCTTC | CASSPGTARGYTF
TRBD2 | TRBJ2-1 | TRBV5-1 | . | TGCGCCAGCAGCTTGTCCCTAGCGGGAGTCTACAATGAGCAGTTCTTC | CASSLSLAGVYNEQFF
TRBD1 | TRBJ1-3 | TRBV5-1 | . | TGCGCCAGCGGGACAGGTATCTCTGGAAACACCATATATTTT | CASGTGISGNTIYF
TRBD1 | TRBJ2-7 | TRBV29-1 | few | TGCAGCGTAAGAGCGCCGGGACAGGGTCGGTACGAGCAGTACTTC | CSVRAPGQGRYEQYF
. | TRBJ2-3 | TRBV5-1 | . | TGCGCCAGCAGCTTCGGGGGTGCTAGCACAGATACGCAGTATTTT | CASSFGGASTDTQYF
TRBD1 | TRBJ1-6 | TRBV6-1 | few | TGTGCCAGCAGTGAAAGACAGGGAGGTAATTCACCCCTCCACTTT | CASSERQGGNSPLHF
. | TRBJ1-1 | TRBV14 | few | TGTGCCAGCAGCCAAGATTCGGGGAACACTGAAGCTTTCTTT | CASSQDSGNTEAFF
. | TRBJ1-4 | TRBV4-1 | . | TGCGCCAGCAGCCAGAAGGGGGATATATATGAAAAACTGTTTTTT | CASSQKGDIYEKLFF
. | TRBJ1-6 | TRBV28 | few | TGTGCCAGCAGTTGGAGCTCCTATAATTCACCCCTCCACTTT | CASSWSSYNSPLHF
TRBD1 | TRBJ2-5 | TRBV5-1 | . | TGCGCCAGCAGCTTGTGGGACAGAAGGCAAGAGACCCAGTACTTC | CASSLWDRRQETQYF
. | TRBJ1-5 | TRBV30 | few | TGTGCCTGGAGTGGAGGAACTGAGCAGCCCCAGCATTTT | CAWSGGTEQPQHF
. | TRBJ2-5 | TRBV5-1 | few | TGCGCCAGCAGCCTGGATTCGGAGACCCAGTACTTC | CASSLDSETQYF
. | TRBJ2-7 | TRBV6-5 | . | TGTGCCAGCAGTACCCCGGTGGACAGCTACGAGCAGTACTTC | CASSTPVDSYEQYF
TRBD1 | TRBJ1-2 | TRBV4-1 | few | TGCGCCAGCAGCCACCCCGGGACAGGGAACTATGGCTACACCTTC | CASSHPGTGNYGYTF
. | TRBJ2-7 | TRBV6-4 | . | TGTGCCAGCAGTAGGACAGCCGATGGGTCCTACGAGCAGTACTTC | CASSRTADGSYEQYF
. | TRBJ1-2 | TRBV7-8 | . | TGTGCCAGCAGCTTAGACGGTTGGAGCGGCTACACCTTC | CASSLDGWSGYTF
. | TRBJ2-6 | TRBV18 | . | TGTGCCAGCTCACCACCGAACAGGGCTGGGGCCAACGTCCTGACTTTC | CASSPPNRAGANVLTF
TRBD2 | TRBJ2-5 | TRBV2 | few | TGTGCCAGCAGGACGAGGGCTAGCGGCTATGCCCCAGAGACCCAGTACTTC | CASRTRASGYAPETQYF
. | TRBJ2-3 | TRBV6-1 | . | TGTGCCAGCCAAGGAGGGAGCACAGATACGCAGTATTTT | CASQGGSTDTQYF
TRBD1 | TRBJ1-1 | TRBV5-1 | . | TGCGCCAGCAGCTTGACAGGGGGGAGCACTGAAGCTTTCTTT | CASSLTGGSTEAFF
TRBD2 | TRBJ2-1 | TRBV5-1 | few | TGCGCCAGCAGCTTGGGACTAGCGGGAGGATGGCAGTTCTTC | CASSLGLAGGWQFF
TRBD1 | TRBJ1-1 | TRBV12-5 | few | TGTGCTAGTGGTCCCGGGACAGGGGGAGCTTTCTTT | CASGPGTGGAFF
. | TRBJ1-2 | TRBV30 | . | TGTGCCTGGAGTCCCCGAGACAGAAGTGCTAACTATGGCTACACCTTC | CAWSPRDRSANYGYTF
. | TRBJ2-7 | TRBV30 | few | TGTGCCTGGAGAAGTCGTGGTCCGGGAAACTACGAGCAGTACTTC | CAWRSRGPGNYEQYF
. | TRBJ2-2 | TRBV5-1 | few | TGCGCCAGCAGCGTTACTAATCGAGTACCCGGGGAGCTGTTTTTT | CASSVTNRVPGELFF
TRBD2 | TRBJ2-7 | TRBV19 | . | TGTGCCAGTAGAGAGACCGGGACTAGCGGGATTTTCGAGCAGTACTTC | CASRETGTSGIFEQYF
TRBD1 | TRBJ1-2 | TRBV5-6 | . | TGTGCCAGCAGCTCCCGGGACAGGGACGTATCCGGCTACACCTTC | CASSSRDRDVSGYTF
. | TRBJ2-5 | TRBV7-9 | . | TGTGCCAGCAGCTCTGGCGACGGAGCGTACCAAGAGACCCAGTACTTC | CASSSGDGAYQETQYF
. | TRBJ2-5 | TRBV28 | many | TGTGCCAGCAGCGGTGCGGGGACTTACCAAGAGACCCAGTACTTC | CASSGAGTYQETQYF